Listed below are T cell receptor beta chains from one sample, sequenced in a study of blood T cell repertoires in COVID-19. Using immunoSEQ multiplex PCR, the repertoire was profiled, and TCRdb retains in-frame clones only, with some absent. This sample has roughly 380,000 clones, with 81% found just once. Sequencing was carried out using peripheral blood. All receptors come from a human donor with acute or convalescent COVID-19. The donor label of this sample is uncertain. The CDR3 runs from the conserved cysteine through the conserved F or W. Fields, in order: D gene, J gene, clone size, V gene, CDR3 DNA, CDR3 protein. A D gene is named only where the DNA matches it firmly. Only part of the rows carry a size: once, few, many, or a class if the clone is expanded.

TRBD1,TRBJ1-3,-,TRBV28,TGTGCCAGCCAGACAGGGGGCGCTGGAAACACCATATATTTT,CASQTGGAGNTIYF
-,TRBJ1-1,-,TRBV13,TGTGCCAGCAGCACCACAGGGATTCGGACTGAAGCTTTCTTT,CASSTTGIRTEAFF
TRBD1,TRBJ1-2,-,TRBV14,TGTGCCAGCAGCCAGACGGGCAGGGGGTTAAGAGGCTACACCTTC,CASSQTGRGLRGYTF
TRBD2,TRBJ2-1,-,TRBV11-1,TGTGCCAGCAGCCCAAAACTAGCGGGGGAGTACAATGAGCAGTTCTTC,CASSPKLAGEYNEQFF
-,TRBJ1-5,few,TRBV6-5,TGTGCCAGCAGTTTTAGTGGCAATCAGCCCCAGCATTTT,CASSFSGNQPQHF
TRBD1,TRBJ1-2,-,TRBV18,TGTGCCAGCTCACGACTGGGACAGGGGGAAAGCACCTTC,CASSRLGQGESTF
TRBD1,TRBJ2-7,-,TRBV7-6,TGTGCCAGCAGCTCGTGGACAGGGGGTACCTACGAGCAGTACTTC,CASSSWTGGTYEQYF
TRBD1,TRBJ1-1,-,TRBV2,TGTGCCAGTAATTGGGACAGTGTGAACACTGAAGCTTTCTTT,CASNWDSVNTEAFF
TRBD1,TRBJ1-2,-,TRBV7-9,TGTGCCAGCAGCTTAACGGACAGGGCGGATGGCTACACCTTC,CASSLTDRADGYTF
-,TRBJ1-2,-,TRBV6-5,TGTGCCAGCGGTCAGGGAACGGACTATGGCTACACCTTC,CASGQGTDYGYTF
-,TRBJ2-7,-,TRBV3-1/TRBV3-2,TGTGCCAGCAGCCCTGGACCGAGGGAGCCTAGGCCCTACGAGCAGTACTTC,CASSPGPREPRPYEQYF
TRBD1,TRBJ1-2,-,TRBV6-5,TGTGCCAGCAGTTACTCGACCCCGGACAGGGTTTTTGGCTACACCTTC,CASSYSTPDRVFGYTF
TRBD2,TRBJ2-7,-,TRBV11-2,TGTGCCAGCAGCTCGTGGACTAGCCGGGTCGAGCAGTACTTC,CASSSWTSRVEQYF
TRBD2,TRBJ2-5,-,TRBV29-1,TGCAGCGTTGGGGGCGGGCTAGCGGGGCGTCGAGAGACCCAGTACTTC,CSVGGGLAGRRETQYF
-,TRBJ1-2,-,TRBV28,TGTGCCAGCAGCCGTAGTAATTATGGCTACACCTTC,CASSRSNYGYTF
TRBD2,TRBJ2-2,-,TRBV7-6,TGTGCCAGCAGCATGGGACTATCATCCACCGGGGAGCTGTTTTTT,CASSMGLSSTGELFF
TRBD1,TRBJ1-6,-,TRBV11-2,TGTGCCAGCAGCGCTAACAGGGGGCAATTACGATCACCCCTCCACTTT,CASSANRGQLRSPLHF
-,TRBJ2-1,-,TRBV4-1,TGCGCCAGCAGCCCCGACTACCAACATCGATACTACTCCTACAATGAGCAGTTCTTC,CASSPDYQHRYYSYNEQFF
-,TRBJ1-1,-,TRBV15,TGTGCCACCAGCAGGAGGGCCGACTCCCAAGCTTTCTTT,CATSRRADSQAFF
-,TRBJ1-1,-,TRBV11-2,TGTGCCAGCAGCTCTGACATGAACACTGAAGCTTTCTTT,CASSSDMNTEAFF
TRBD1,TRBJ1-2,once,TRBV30,TGTGCCTGGACCCCGGGACAGGGCGTCTGGGGCTACACCTTC,CAWTPGQGVWGYTF
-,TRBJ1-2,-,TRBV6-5,TGTGCCAGCAGTTACTCTCCTGGGGCCCTCGGGGGCTACACCTTC,CASSYSPGALGGYTF
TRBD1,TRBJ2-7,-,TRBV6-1,TGTGCCAGCAGTGAAGCGACGGGACAGGGTGGAAGGTACGAGCAGTACTTC,CASSEATGQGGRYEQYF
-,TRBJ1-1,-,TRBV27,TGTGCCAGCAGTTTATATGGGACACCGAACACTGAAGCTTTCTTT,CASSLYGTPNTEAFF
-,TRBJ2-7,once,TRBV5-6,TGTGCCAGCAGCTTGGACCGCGGGACGTGGATCTACGAGCAGTACTTC,CASSLDRGTWIYEQYF
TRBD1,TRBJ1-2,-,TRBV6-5,TGTGCCAGCAGCCTGACAGGGGCAAGGGACTATGGCTACACCTTC,CASSLTGARDYGYTF
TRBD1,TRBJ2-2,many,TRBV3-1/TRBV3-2,TGTGCCAGCAGCCTCCCGGGACAGGTACGCCCCGGGGAGCTGTTTTTT,CASSLPGQVRPGELFF
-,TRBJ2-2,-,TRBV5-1,TGCGCCAGCAGCTTGGTTGGGGACTCGAACACCGGGGAGCTGTTTTTT,CASSLVGDSNTGELFF
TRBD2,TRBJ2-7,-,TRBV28,TGTGCCAGCAGACCCACGGGAGGGGGACCCTACGAGCAGTACTTC,CASRPTGGGPYEQYF